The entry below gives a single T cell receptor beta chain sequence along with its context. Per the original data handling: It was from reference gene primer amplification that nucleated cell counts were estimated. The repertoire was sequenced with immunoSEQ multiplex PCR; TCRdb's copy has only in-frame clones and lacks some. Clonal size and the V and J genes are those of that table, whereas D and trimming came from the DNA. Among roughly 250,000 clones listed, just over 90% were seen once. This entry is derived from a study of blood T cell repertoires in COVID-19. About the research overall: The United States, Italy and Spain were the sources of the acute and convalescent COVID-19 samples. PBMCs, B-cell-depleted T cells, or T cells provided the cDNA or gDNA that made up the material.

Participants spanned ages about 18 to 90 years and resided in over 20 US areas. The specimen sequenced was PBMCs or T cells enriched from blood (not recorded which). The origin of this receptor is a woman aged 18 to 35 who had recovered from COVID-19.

The CDR3 region is CASSTDRGVEKLFF. In DNA form, the CDR3 reads TGTGCCAGCTCTACCGACAGGGGCGTTGAAAAACTGTTTTTT. This rearrangement joins TRBV18 to TRBJ1-4, with 8 bases lining up with TRBD1. The V gene's germline CDR1 is KGHSH and CDR2 LQKENI. Losses at the gene ends were 6 bases for V and 7 bases for J; bases not matched to a gene: 7. The CDR3 covers 14 residues. The full variable domain, in which reference TRBV18 and TRBJ1-4 provide the parts outside the CDR3, is NAGVMQNPRHLVRRRGQEARLRCSPMKGHSHVYWYRQLPEEGLKFMVYLQKENIIDESGMPKERFSAEFPKEGPSILRIQQVVRGDSAAYFCASSTDRGVEKLFFGSGTQLSVL.